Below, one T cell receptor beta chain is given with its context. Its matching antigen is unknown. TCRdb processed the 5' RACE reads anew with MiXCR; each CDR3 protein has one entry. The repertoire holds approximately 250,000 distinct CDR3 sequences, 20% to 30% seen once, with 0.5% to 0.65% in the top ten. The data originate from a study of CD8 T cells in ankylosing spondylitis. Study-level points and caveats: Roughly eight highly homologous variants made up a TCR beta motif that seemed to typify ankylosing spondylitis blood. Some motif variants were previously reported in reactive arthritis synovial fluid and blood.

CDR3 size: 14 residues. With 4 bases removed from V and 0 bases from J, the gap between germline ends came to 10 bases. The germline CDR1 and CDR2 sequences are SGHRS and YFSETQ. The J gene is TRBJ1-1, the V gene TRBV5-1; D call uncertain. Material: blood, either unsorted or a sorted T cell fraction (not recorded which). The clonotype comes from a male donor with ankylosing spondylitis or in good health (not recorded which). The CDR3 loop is CASSHNGMNTEAFF. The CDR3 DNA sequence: TGCGCCAGCAGCCATAACGGGATGAACACTGAAGCTTTCTTT.